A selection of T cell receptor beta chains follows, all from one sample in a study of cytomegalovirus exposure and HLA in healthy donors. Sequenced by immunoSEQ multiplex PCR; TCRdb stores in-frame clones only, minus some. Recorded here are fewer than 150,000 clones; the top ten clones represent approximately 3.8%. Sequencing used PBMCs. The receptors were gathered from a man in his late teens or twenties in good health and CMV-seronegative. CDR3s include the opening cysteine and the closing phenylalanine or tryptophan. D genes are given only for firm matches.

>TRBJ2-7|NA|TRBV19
CASSIDYTVEQYF
TGTGCCAGTAGTATCGACTACACCGTAGAGCAGTACTTC
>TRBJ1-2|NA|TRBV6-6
CASIPAGNYGYTF
TGTGCCAGCATCCCCGCGGGTAACTATGGCTACACCTTC
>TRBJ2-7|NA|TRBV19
CASSILTGGTYEQYF
TGTGCCAGTAGTATCCTTACCGGAGGGACCTACGAGCAGTACTTC
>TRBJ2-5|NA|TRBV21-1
CGSGTSGGPSRETQYF
TGTGGGAGCGGGACTAGCGGGGGGCCGAGTCGGGAGACCCAGTACTTC
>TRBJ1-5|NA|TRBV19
CASTPDRGWGNQPQHF
TGTGCCAGTACTCCAGATAGGGGATGGGGCAATCAGCCCCAGCATTTT
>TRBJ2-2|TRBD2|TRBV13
CASSGGTSGLANTGELFF
TGTGCCAGCAGCGGCGGGACTAGCGGGCTGGCGAACACCGGGGAGCTGTTTTTT
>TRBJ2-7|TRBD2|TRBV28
CASSSTGTSVGEQYF
TGTGCCAGCAGTTCCACCGGGACTAGCGTAGGCGAGCAGTACTTC
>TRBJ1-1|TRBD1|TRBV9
CASSITGATNTEAFF
TGTGCCAGCAGCATAACAGGGGCTACGAACACTGAAGCTTTCTTT
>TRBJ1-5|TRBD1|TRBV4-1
CASSLQPGQGDQPQHF
TGCGCCAGCAGCCTCCAACCGGGACAGGGTGATCAGCCCCAGCATTTT
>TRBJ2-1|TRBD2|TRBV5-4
CASSLGGLALDEQFF
TGTGCCAGCAGCTTGGGGGGACTAGCATTGGATGAGCAGTTCTTC
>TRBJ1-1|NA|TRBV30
CAWSSQLAFF
TGTGCCTGGAGTTCACAGCTAGCTTTCTTT
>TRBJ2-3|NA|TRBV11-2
CASSRGTDTQYF
TGTGCCAGCAGCAGGGGTACAGATACGCAGTATTTT
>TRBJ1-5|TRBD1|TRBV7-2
CASSLRGAGTGVQPQHF
TGTGCCAGCAGCTTACGCGGGGCCGGGACAGGGGTTCAGCCCCAGCATTTT
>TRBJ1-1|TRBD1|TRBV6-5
CASSRQGAGRAEAFF
TGTGCCAGCAGTCGACAGGGGGCCGGGAGAGCTGAAGCTTTCTTT
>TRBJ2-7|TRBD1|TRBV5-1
CASSPPGQGLDEQYF
TGCGCCAGCAGTCCCCCGGGACAGGGTTTGGACGAGCAGTACTTC
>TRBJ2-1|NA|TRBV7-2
CASSLGLYNEQFF
TGTGCCAGCAGCTTAGGACTGTACAATGAGCAGTTCTTC
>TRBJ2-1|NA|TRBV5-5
CASSLAPGTYNEQFF
TGTGCCAGCAGCTTGGCCCCAGGAACCTACAATGAGCAGTTCTTC
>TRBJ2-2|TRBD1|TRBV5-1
CASSNGQGASGELFF
TGCGCCAGCAGCAATGGACAGGGGGCGAGTGGGGAGCTGTTTTTT
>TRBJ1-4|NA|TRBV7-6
CASSSLTEGEKLFF
TGTGCCAGCAGCTCACTAACAGAGGGTGAAAAACTGTTTTTT
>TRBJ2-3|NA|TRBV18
CASSPRAQGTDTQYF
TGTGCCAGCTCACCAAGGGCACAGGGCACAGATACGCAGTATTTT
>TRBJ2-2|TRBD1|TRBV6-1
CASSVGQGITEELFF
TGTGCCAGCAGTGTAGGACAGGGTATCACCGAGGAGCTGTTTTTT
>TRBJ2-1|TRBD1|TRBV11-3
CASSLEGQLTYNEQFF
TGTGCCAGCAGCTTAGAGGGACAGTTAACCTACAATGAGCAGTTCTTC
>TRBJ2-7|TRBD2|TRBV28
CASSLSLTSGRAYEQYF
TGTGCCAGCAGTTTATCCCTCACTAGCGGGAGGGCCTACGAGCAGTACTTC
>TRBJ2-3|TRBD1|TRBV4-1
CASSQTGADTQYF
TGCGCCAGCAGCCAAACAGGGGCAGATACGCAGTATTTT
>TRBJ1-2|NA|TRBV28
CASSNSDSSYGYTF
TGTGCCAGCAGTAACTCGGACTCTTCCTATGGCTACACCTTC
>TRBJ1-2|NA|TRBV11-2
CASSLEGSSYGYTF
TGTGCCAGCAGCTTAGAAGGGAGTAGCTATGGCTACACCTTC
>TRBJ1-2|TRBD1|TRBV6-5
CASRAQGSYGYTF
TGTGCCAGCAGGGCACAGGGGTCCTATGGCTACACCTTC
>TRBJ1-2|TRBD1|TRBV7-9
CASSLAGQVGNYGYTF
TGTGCCAGCAGCTTAGCTGGACAGGTAGGGAACTATGGCTACACCTTC